This T cell receptor (beta chain) was identified during a study of CD8 T cells in ankylosing spondylitis. Study-level findings and limits: Disease-linked clones bore a CD8+ phenotype and were relatively rare in peripheral blood. Made up of eight highly homologous variants, a TCR beta motif appeared characteristic of ankylosing spondylitis blood.

With respect to this clonotype: Its specificity is not known.

Germline lookup yields CDR1 PRHDT and CDR2 FYEKMQ (reference sequence). Trimming stripped 4 bases from V and 1 base from J, with 10 bases between. There are 14 residues in the CDR3. TCRdb re-analysed the 5' RACE reads in MiXCR, keeping a single row per CDR3 protein. The sample lists about 160,000 distinct CDR3 sequences; 9.5% to 10% were seen once. The chain uses TRBV13 and TRBJ1-1; D gene uncertain. The specimen sequenced was blood, either unsorted or a sorted T cell fraction (not recorded which). This TCR derives from a female donor with ankylosing spondylitis or in good health (not recorded which). CDR3 in amino acids: CASSSIEENTEAFF. The CDR3 bases are TGTGCCAGCAGCTCCATAGAAGAGAACACTGAAGCTTTCTTT. The full variable domain, completed using reference TRBV13 and TRBJ1-1, is AAGVIQSPRHLIKEKRETATLKCYPIPRHDTVYWYQQGPGQDPQFLISFYEKMQSDKGSIPDRFSAQQFSDYHSELNMSSLELGDSALYFCASSSIEENTEAFFGQGTRLTVV.